The 11 T cell receptor beta chains below all came from one sample that was sequenced in a study of identical twins. TCRdb itself ran the 5' RACE reads through MiXCR, one entry per CDR3 protein. The sample has 250,000 to 300,000 distinct CDR3 sequences, less than 9.5% seen once. These same data were also listed under a study on yellow fever vaccine responses in identical twins.

The sample comprised CD8+ T cells sorted from blood. The receptor set was obtained from a woman aged 18 to 35 in good health.

This clonotype was counted a few times. The rearrangement joins TRBV7-2 to TRBJ2-7, with D possibly TRBD2 on 5 matching bases. The V end lost 5 bases, the J end lost 3 bases, and 14 bases lay between the germline ends. The germline V gene encodes CDR1 SGHTA and CDR2 FQGNSA. The CDR3 sequence is 14 residues long. The CDR3 bases are TGTGCCAGCAGCCCCGGACTTCTAATCTACGAGCAGTACTTC. Amino acids: CASSPGLLIYEQYF.

This clonotype has at least ten counts. V gene TRBV20-1 combines with J gene TRBJ2-7; TRBD1 aligns across 8 bases. Trimming took 2 bases from V and 3 from J; bases not matched to a gene: 6. Per the germline V gene, CDR1 is DFQATT and CDR2 is SNEGSKA (reference sequence). This CDR3 region has 14 residues. The CDR3 DNA reads TGCAGTGCTAGACCCCGGGACAGGAGCTACGAGCAGTACTTC. Residues: CSARPRDRSYEQYF.

This clonotype was counted ten times or more. The V gene is TRBV6-2 or TRBV6-3, the J gene TRBJ2-1, with unresolved D. The germline V and J ends were trimmed by 6 bases and 3 bases, with 3 bases remaining between them. This CDR3 has 11 residues. Per germline, CDR1 MNHEY and CDR2 SVGEGT. CDR3 DNA sequence: TGTGCCAGCAGACACTACAATGAGCAGTTCTTC. It specifies CASRHYNEQFF.

This clonotype was detected only a few times. The chain is built from TRBV3-2 and TRBJ2-1; TRBD2, the table's D call, lacks a check against the DNA. TRBV3-2 is listed as a pseudogene. The CDR3 is 18 amino acids. CDR3 loop: CASRWGASGGSSYNEQFF. In DNA form, the CDR3 reads TGTGCCAGCCGCTGGGGGGCTAGCGGGGGGAGCTCCTACAATGAGCAGTTCTTC.

The chain is built from TRBV4-3 and TRBJ2-7; D may be TRBD2 (5 bases). The germline gives CDR1 LGHNA, CDR2 YSLEER. V was cut by 2 bases and J by 3 bases, with 23 bases left in between. This CDR3 region has 18 residues. This chain's CDR3 is CASSQTLAVPPMGYEQYF. For the CDR3, the DNA is TGCGCCAGCAGCCAAACCCTAGCCGTTCCCCCGATGGGCTACGAGCAGTACTTC.

This clonotype was seen many times. This sequence joins TRBV12-3 or TRBV12-4 and TRBJ1-1, with no clear D. Trimming cost V 2 bases and J 7 bases, with 8 bases left between them. The CDR3 length is 12 residues. The CDR3 loop reads CASSLSTVEAFF. In DNA, the CDR3 is TGTGCCAGCAGTTTATCGACGGTTGAAGCTTTCTTT.

The CDR3 nucleotides are TGTGCCAGCAGCCAAGGCCAACTAGCGGGGGGCGGAGAGACCCAGTACTTC. This gives the protein CASSQGQLAGGGETQYF. The chain combines TRBV3-1 with TRBJ2-5; 12 bases align to TRBD2. The CDR3 has 17 residues. Trimming removed 1 base from V and 4 bases from J; junction bases left unmatched: 7. Germline lookup yields CDR1 LGHDT and CDR2 YNNKEL (reference sequence).

This clonotype was seen a few times. The V and J genes are TRBV10-1 and TRBJ2-3, with TRBD2 identical over 7 bases. With 2 bases clipped from V and 5 bases from J, the junction kept 1 base outside the gene matches. The germline V gene encodes CDR1 WNHNN and CDR2 SYGVQD (reference sequence). This CDR3 is built from 13 residues. The CDR3 sequence: CASSERGGDTQYF. CDR3 nucleotides: TGCGCCAGCAGTGAGCGCGGGGGAGATACGCAGTATTTT.

In its sample, this clonotype was seen many times. The chain links TRBV27 to TRBJ2-3; TRBD2 matches at 10 bases. The CDR3 spans 15 residues. Germline V gives CDR1 MNHEY, CDR2 SMNVEV (reference sequence). Trimming took 7 bases from V and 3 from J; bases not matched to a gene: 7. CDR3 coding DNA: TGTGCCAGCAATCCTAGCGGGGGCTGGACAGATACGCAGTATTTT. Amino acid sequence: CASNPSGGWTDTQYF.

V is TRBV9 and J is TRBJ2-3, with a possible D match to TRBD2 (5 bases). Germline CDR1 and CDR2: SGDLS and YYNGEE. CDR3 length: 14 amino acids. Trimming stripped 0 bases from V and 6 bases from J, with 11 bases between. The CDR3 reads CASSVDGMGDTQYF. DNA for the CDR3: TGTGCCAGCAGCGTAGACGGGATGGGGGATACGCAGTATTTT.

This clonotype has a count of ten or more. The V call is TRBV20-1, the J call TRBJ2-3, with TRBD1 matching 9 bases. V trimming: 0 bases; J trimming: 5 bases; junction bases outside the gene matches: 6. CDR1 is DFQATT and CDR2 is SNEGSKA in the germline V gene (reference sequence). The CDR3 runs 15 residues. The CDR3: CSARDLYRGQDTQYF. In nucleotides, the CDR3 is TGCAGTGCTAGAGATCTGTACAGGGGGCAAGATACGCAGTATTTT.